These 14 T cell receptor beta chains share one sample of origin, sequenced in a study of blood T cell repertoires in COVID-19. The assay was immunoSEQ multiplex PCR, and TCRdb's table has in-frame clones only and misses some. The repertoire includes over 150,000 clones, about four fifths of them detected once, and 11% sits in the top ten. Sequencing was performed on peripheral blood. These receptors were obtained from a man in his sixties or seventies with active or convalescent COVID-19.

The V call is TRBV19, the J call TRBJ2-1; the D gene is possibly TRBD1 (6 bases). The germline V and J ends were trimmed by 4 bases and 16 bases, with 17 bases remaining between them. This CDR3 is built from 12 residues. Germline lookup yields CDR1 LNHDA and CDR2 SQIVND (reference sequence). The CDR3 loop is CASSNQGTPFFF. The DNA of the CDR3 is TGTGCCAGTAGTAACCAGGGGACCCCGTTCTTCTTC. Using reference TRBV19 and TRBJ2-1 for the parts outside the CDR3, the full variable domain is DGGITQSPKYLFRKEGQNVTLSCEQNLNHDAMYWYRQDPGQGLRLIYYSQIVNDFQKGDIAEGYSVSREKKESFPLTVTSAQKNPTAFYLCASSNQGTPFFFGPGTRLTVL.

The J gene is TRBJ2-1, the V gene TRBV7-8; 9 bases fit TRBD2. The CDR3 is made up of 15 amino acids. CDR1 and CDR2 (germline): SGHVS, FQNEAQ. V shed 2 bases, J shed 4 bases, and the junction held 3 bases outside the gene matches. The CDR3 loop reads CASSLLLAGYNEQFF. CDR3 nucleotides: TGTGCCAGCAGCTTACTCCTAGCGGGATACAATGAGCAGTTCTTC.

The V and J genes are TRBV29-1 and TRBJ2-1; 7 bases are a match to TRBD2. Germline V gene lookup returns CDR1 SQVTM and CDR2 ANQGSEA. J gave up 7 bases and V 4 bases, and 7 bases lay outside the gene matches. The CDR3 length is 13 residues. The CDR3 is CSVGWGRGNEQFF. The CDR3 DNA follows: TGCAGCGTTGGTTGGGGGAGGGGTAATGAGCAGTTCTTC.

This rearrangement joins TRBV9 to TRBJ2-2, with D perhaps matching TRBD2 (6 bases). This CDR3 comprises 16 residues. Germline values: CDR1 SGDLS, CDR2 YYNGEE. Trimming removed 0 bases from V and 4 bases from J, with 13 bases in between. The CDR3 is CASSVEREKGTGELFF. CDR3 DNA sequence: TGTGCCAGCAGCGTAGAACGGGAGAAAGGCACCGGGGAGCTGTTTTTT.

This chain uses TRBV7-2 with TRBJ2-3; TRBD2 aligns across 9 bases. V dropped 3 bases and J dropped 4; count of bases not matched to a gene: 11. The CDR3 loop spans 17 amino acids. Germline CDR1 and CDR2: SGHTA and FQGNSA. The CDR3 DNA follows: TGTGCCAGCAGCTTGAGATATAGCGGGAGAGGCGCAGATACGCAGTATTTT. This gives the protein CASSLRYSGRGADTQYF.

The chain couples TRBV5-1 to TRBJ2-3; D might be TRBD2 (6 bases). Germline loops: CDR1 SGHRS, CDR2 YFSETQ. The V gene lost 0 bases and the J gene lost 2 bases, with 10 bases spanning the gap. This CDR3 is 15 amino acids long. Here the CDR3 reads CASSLAPGATDTQYF. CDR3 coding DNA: TGCGCCAGCAGCTTGGCTCCGGGAGCCACAGATACGCAGTATTTT.

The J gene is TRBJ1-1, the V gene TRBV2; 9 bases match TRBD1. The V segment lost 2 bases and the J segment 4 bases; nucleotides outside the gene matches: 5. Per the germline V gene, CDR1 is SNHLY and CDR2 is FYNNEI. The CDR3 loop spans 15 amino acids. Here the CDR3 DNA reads TGTGCCAGCAGTGAAATCGGACAGGGGTCCACTGAAGCTTTCTTT. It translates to CASSEIGQGSTEAFF.

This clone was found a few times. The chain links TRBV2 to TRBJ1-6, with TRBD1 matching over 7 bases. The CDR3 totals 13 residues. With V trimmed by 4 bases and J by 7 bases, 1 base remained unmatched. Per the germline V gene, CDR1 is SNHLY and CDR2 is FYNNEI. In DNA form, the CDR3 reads TGTGCCAGCAGTGGACAGGGAAATTCACCCCTCCACTTT. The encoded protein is CASSGQGNSPLHF.

The CDR3 DNA sequence: TGTGCCAGCTCAACTTCCGGGACTAGCGCCTACGAGCAGTACTTC. This encodes CASSTSGTSAYEQYF. The J gene is TRBJ2-7, the V gene TRBV18, with 10 bases lining up with TRBD2. With V trimmed by 5 bases and J by 2 bases, 6 bases remained unmatched. Germline values: CDR1 KGHSH, CDR2 LQKENI. CDR3 length equals 15 residues.

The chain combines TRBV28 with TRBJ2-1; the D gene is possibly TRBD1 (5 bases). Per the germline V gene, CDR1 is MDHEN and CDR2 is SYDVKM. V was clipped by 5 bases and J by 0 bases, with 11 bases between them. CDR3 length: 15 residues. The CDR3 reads CASSKGQSSYNEQFF. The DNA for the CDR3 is TGTGCCAGCAGTAAGGGGCAGAGCTCCTACAATGAGCAGTTCTTC.

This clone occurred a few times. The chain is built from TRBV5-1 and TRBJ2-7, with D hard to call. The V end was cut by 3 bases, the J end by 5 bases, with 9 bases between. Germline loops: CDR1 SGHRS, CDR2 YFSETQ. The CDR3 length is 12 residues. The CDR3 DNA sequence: TGCGCCAGCAGCTCCCTGTCCCACGAGCAGTACTTC. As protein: CASSSLSHEQYF.

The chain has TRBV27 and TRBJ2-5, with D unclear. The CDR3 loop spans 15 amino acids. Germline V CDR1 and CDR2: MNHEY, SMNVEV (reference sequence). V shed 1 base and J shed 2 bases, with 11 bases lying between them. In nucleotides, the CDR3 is TGTGCCAGCAGTTTATTCCGAGAGAAACAAGAGACCCAGTACTTC. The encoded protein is CASSLFREKQETQYF.

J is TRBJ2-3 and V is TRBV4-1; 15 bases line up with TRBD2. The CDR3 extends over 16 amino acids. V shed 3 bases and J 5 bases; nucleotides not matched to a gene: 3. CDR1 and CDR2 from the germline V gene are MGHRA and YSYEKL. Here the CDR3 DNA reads TGCGCCAGCAGCCACTCGGGACTAGCGGGGGGAGATACGCAGTATTTT. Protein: CASSHSGLAGGDTQYF.

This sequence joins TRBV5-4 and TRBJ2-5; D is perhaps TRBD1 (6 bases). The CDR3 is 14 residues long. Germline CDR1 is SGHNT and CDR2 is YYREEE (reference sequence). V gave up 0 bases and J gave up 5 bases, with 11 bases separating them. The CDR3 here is CASSLGGHWETQYF. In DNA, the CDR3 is TGTGCCAGCAGCTTGGGGGGGCACTGGGAGACCCAGTACTTC.